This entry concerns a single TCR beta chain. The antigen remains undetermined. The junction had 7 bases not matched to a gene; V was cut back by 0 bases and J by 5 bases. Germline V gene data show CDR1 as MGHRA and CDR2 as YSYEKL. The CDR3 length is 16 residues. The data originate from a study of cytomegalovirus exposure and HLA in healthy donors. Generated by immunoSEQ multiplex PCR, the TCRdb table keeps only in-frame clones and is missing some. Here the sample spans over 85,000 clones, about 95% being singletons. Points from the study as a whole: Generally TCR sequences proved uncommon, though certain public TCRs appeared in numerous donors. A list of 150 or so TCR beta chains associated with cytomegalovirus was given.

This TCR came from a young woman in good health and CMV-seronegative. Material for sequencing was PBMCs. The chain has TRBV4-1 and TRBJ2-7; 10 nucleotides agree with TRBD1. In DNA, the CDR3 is TGCGCCAGCAGCCAAGAGTACCCGACAGGGGGCGACGAGCAGTACTTC. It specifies CASSQEYPTGGDEQYF.